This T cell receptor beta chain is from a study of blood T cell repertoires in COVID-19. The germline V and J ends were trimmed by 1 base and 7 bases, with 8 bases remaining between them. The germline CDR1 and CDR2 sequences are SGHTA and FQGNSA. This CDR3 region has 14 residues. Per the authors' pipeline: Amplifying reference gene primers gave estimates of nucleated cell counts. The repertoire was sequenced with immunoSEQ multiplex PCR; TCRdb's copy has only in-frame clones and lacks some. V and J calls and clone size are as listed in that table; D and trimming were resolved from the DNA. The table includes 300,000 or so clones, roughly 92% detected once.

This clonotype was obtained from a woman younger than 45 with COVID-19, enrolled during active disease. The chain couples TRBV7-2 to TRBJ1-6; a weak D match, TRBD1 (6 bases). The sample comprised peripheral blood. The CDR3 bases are TGTGCCAGCAGCTTAGAGGGGGGGAATTCACCCCTCCACTTT. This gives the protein CASSLEGGNSPLHF.